The following is a T cell receptor beta chain sequence with its context. Its antigen is not known. This specimen comes from a study of blood T cells in healthy people across ages. Study-wide points: Researchers deemed the diversity estimates from one million T cells underestimates.

Germline assignment: CDR1 DFQATT and CDR2 SNEGSKA (reference sequence). This CDR3 spans 12 amino acids. A sample-barcoded 5' primer and a J-beta primer mix were used in a second PCR of about 7 to 12 cycles. Through a template-switch adaptor with 12 random nucleotides, each cDNA molecule received a tag. TCRdb re-called the 5' RACE reads with MiXCR, one entry per CDR3 protein. Among approximately 760,000 distinct CDR3 sequences listed, 20% to 25% were seen once. In addition, the sample was reused for a study of T cells of mothers and their children. As that study records: Compared with unrelated pairs, related mother-child pairs had slightly higher, non-significant overlap.

This TCR derives from a boy younger than 18 in good health. The genes are TRBV20-1 and TRBJ2-5; perhaps TRBD2 as D (5 bases). The J call is doubtful: the DNA matches TRBJ2-7 better. The specimen sequenced was blood. CDR3 sequence: CSAATGSYEQYF. The DNA for the CDR3 is TGCAGTGCTGCGACGGGATCCTACGAGCAGTACTTC.